This TCR beta chain was obtained from a study of CDR3 diversity in severe acne (dated by TCRdb to between 2018 and 2021). The V and J ends are trimmed by 0 bases and 5 bases, leaving 8 bases between them. Taken from cysteine to phenylalanine, the CDR3 has 15 residues. Only CDR3 DNA remains: 45 bases, in frame from the first base. CDR1 and CDR2 are drawn from the germline V gene: SGHVS, FQNEAQ. Receptor libraries were prepared by PCR. This sample was sequenced with an Illumina HiSeq 2000. TCRdb itself trimmed the public reads at Q25 with fastp, ran MiXCR and retained productive beta chains. Entries that share a CDR3 protein sequence are merged under the most common genes and DNA. This sample has 79,000 or so distinct CDR3 sequences in its table, and under 55% of those were observed once. The ten largest clones represent around 10% of the sample. As concerns this clonotype: Its cognate antigen has yet to be identified. No qualities accompany the bases; no much larger clone lies one base away.

The sequenced material came from blood. The sequence was collected from a male donor with severe acne vulgaris. Recombination linked TRBV7-8 to TRBJ1-6; no D segment can be confidently identified. This receptor has the CDR3 CASSLAGSDNSPLHF. The sequenced DNA: TGTGCCAGCAGCTTAGCGGGTAGTGATAATTCACCCCTCCACTTT.